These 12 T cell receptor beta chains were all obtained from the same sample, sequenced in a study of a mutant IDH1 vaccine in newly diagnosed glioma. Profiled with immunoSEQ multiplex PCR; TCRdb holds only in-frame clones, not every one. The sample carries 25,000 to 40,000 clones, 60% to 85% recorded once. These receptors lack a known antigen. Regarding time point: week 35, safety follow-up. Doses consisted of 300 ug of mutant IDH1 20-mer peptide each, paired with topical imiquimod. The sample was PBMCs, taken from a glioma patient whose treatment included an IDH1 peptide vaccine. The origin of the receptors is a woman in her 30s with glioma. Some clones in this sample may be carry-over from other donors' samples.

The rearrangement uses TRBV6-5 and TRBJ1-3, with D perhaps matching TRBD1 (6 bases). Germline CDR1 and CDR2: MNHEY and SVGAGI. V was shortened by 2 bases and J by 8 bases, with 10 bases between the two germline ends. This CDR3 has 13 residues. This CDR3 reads CASSYRGSDTIYF. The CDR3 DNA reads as TGTGCCAGCAGTTACAGGGGGTCGGACACCATATATTTT.

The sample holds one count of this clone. CDR3 sequence (DNA): TGTGCCAGCAGCCAAGGGGGGTTACGCGCCTACGAGCAGTACTTC. Amino acids: CASSQGGLRAYEQYF. The chain carries TRBV14 and TRBJ2-7; D tentatively reads TRBD1 or TRBD2 (5 bases each). V lost 1 base, J lost 2 bases, and 12 bases lay in between. Germline V gene lookup returns CDR1 SGHDN and CDR2 FVKESK. The CDR3 spans 15 residues.

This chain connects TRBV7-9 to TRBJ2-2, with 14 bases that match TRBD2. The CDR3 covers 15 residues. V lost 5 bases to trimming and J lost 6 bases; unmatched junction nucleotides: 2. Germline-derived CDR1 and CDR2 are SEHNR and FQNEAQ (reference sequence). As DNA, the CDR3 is TGTGCCAGCAGCCCGGGACTAGCGGGAGCCGGGGAGCTGTTTTTT. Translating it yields CASSPGLAGAGELFF.

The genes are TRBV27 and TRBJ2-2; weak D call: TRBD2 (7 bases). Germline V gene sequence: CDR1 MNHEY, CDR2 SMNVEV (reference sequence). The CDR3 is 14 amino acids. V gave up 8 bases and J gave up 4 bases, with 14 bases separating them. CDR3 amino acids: CASGRGGATGELFF. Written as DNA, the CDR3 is TGTGCCAGCGGAAGGGGGGGAGCCACCGGGGAGCTGTTTTTT.

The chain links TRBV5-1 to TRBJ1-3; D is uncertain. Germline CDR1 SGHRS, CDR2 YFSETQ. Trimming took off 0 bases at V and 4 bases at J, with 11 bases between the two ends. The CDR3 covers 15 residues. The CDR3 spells CASSLEGLRGNTIYF. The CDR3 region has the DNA TGCGCCAGCAGCTTGGAAGGCCTCCGCGGAAACACCATATATTTT.

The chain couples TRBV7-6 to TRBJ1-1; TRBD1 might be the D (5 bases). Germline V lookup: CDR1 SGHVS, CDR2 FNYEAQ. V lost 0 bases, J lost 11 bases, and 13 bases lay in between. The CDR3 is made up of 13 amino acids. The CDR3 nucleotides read TGTGCCAGCAGCTTAGCGCAGGGTACGGGGGCTTTCTTT. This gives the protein CASSLAQGTGAFF.

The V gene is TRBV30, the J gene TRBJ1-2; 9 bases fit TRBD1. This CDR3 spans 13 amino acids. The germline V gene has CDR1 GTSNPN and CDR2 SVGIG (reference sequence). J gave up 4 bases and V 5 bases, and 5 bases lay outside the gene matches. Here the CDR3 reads CAWGQGPGYGYTF. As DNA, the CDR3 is TGTGCCTGGGGACAGGGGCCCGGCTATGGCTACACCTTC.

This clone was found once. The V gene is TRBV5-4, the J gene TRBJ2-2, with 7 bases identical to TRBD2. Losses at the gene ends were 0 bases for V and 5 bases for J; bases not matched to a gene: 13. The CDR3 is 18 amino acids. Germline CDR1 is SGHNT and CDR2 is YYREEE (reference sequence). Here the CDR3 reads CASSLGGLGGRRTGELFF. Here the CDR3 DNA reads TGTGCCAGCAGCTTGGGGGGATTGGGCGGGAGAAGGACCGGGGAGCTGTTTTTT.

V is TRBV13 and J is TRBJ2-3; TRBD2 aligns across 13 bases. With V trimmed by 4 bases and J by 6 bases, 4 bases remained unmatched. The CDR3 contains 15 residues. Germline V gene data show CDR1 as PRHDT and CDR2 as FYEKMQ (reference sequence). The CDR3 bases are TGTGCCAGCAGCTCAGGACTAGCGGGAGTCGATACGCAGTATTTT. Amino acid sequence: CASSSGLAGVDTQYF.

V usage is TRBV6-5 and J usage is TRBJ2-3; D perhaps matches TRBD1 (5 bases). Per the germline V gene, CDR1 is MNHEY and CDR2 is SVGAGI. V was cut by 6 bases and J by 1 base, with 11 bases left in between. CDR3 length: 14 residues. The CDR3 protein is CASRQGYGTDTQYF. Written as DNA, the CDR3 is TGTGCCAGCAGGCAGGGATACGGCACAGATACGCAGTATTTT.

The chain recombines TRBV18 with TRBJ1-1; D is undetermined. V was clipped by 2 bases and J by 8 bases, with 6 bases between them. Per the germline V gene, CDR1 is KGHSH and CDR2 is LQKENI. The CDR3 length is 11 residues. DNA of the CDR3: TGTGCCAGCTCACCAGGAGTCGAAGCTTTCTTT. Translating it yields CASSPGVEAFF.

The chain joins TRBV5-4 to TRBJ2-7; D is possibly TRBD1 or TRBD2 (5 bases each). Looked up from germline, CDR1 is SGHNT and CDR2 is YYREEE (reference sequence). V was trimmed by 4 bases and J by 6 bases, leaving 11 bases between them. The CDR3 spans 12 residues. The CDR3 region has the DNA TGTGCCAGCAGCGAGGGGCCCTCCGAGCAGTACTTC. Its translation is CASSEGPSEQYF. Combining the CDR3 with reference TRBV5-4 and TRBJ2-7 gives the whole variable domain ETGVTQSPTHLIKTRGQQVTLRCSSQSGHNTVSWYQQALGQGPQFIFQYYREEENGRGNFPPRFSGLQFPNYSSELNVNALELDDSALYLCASSEGPSEQYFGPGTRLTVT.